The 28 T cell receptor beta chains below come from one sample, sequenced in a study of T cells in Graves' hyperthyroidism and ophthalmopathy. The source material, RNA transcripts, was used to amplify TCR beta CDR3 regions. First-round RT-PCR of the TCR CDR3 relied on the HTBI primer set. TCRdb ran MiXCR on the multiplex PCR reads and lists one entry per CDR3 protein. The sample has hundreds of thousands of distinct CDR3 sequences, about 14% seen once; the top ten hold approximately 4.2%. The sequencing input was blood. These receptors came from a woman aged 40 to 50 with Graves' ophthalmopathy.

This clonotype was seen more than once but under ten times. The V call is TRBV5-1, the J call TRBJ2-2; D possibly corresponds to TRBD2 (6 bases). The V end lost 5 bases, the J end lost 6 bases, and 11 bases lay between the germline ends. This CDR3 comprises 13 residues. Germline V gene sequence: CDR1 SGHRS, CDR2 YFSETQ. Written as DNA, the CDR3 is TGCGCCAGCAGTCGGAGGGAATCCGGGGAGCTGTTTTTT. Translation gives CASSRRESGELFF. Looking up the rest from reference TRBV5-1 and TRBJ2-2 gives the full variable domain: KAGVTQTPRYLIKTRGQQVTLSCSPISGHRSVSWYQQTPGQGLQFLFEYFSETQRNKGNFPGRFSGRQFSNSRSEMNVSTLELGDSALYLCASSRRESGELFFGEGSRLTVL.

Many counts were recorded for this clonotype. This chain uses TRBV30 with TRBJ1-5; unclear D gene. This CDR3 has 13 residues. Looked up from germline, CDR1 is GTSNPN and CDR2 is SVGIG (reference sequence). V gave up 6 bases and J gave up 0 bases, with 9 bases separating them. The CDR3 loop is CACSGDSNQPQHF. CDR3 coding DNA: TGTGCCTGTAGCGGAGATAGCAATCAGCCCCAGCATTTT.

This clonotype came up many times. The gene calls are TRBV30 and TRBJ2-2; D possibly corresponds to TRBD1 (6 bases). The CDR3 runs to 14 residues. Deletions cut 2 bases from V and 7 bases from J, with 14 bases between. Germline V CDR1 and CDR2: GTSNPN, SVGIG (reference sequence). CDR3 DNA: TGTGCCTGGAGTTGGGGGCAACTAGGCGGGGAGCTGTTTTTT. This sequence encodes CAWSWGQLGGELFF.

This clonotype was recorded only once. In DNA, the CDR3 is TGTGCCAGCAGCTTAGTACAGGGGGCGCAGTACTTC. Translating gives CASSLVQGAQYF. The chain has TRBV7-2 and TRBJ2-7, with 9 nucleotides matching TRBD1. Trimming took 1 base from V and 9 from J; bases not matched to a gene: 1. In germline, CDR1 is SGHTA, CDR2 FQGNSA. The CDR3 is 12 amino acids.

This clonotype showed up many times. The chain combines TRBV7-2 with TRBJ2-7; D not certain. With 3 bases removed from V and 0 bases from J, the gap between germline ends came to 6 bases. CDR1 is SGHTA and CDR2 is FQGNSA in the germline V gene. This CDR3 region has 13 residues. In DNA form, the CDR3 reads TGTGCCAGCAGCTTCTACAACTCCTACGAGCAGTACTTC. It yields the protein CASSFYNSYEQYF.

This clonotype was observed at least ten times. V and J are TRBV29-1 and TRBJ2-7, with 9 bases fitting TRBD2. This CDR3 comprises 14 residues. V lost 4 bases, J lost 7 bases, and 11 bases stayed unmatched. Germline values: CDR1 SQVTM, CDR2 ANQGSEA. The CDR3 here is CSVVGTSFPKEQYF. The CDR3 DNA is TGCAGCGTTGTTGGGACTAGCTTCCCTAAGGAGCAGTACTTC.

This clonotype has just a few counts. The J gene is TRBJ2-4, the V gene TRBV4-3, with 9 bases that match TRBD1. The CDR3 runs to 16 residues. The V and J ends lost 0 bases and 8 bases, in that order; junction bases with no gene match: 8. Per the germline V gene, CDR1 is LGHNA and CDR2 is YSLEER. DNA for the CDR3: TGCGCCAGCAGCCAAGATAGGGGGACAGGGCCTGACATTCAGTACTTC. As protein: CASSQDRGTGPDIQYF.

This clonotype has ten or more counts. CDR3 amino acids: CASSAARTDTQYF. The CDR3, as DNA: TGTGCCAGCAGTGCAGCACGGACAGATACGCAGTATTTT. The gene calls are TRBV12-3 or TRBV12-4 and TRBJ2-3; D not certain. V was trimmed by 5 bases and J by 3 bases, leaving 9 bases between them. The CDR3 consists of 13 residues.

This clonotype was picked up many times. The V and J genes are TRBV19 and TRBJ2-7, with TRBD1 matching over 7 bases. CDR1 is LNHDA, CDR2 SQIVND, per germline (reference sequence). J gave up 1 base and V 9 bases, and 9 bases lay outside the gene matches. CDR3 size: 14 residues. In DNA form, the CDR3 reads TGTGCCAGCCGCGCGACAGGGCGGTCCTACGAGCAGTACTTC. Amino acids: CASRATGRSYEQYF. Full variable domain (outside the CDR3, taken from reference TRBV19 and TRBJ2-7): DGGITQSPKYLFRKEGQNVTLSCEQNLNHDAMYWYRQDPGQGLRLIYYSQIVNDFQKGDIAEGYSVSREKKESFPLTVTSAQKNPTAFYLCASRATGRSYEQYFGPGTRLTVT.

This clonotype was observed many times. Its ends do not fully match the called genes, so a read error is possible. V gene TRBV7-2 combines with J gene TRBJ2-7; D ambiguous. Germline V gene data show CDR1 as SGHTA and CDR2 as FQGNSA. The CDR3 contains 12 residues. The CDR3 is CASSLGWVLSDF. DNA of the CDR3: TGTGCCAGCAGCTTAGGCTGGGTCCTGAGTGACTTC.

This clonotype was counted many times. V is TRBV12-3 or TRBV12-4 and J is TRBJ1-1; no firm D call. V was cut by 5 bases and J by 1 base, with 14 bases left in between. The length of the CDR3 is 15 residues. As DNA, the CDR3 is TGTGCCAGCAGTCTCAGACTCCCTGGGAACACTGAAGCTTTCTTT. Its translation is CASSLRLPGNTEAFF.

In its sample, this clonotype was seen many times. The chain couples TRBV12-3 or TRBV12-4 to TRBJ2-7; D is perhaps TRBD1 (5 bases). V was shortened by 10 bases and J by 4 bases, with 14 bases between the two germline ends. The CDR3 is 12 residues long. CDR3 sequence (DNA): TGTGCCACATCTAGGGGCCAATACGAGCAGTACTTC. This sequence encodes CATSRGQYEQYF.

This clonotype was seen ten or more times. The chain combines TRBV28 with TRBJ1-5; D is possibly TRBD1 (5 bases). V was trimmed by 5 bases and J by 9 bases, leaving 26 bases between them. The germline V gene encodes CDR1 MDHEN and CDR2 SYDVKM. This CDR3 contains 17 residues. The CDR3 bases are TGTGCCAGCAGTAACCCGTTCTCTGCAGGGCGGAGAGGGCCCCAGCATTTT. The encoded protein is CASSNPFSAGRRGPQHF.

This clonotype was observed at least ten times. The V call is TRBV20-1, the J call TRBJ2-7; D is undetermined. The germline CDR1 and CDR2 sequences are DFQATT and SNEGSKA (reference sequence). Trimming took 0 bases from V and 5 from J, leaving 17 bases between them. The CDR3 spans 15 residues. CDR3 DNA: TGCAGTGCTAGAGACAGGCGGATAGCTTCCCACGAGCAGTACTTC. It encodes CSARDRRIASHEQYF.

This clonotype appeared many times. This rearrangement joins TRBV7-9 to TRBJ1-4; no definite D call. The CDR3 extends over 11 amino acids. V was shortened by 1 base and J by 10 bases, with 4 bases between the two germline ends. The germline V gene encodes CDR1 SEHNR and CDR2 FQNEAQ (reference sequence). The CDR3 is CASSLGGKLFF. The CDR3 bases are TGTGCCAGCAGCTTAGGCGGAAAACTGTTTTTT.

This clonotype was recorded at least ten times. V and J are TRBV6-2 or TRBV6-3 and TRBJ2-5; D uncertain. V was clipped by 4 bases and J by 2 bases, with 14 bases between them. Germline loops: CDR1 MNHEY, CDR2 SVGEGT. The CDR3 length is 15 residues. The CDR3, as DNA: TGTGCCAGCAGTTTACTGAACGCCCTTCAAGAGACCCAGTACTTC. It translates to CASSLLNALQETQYF.

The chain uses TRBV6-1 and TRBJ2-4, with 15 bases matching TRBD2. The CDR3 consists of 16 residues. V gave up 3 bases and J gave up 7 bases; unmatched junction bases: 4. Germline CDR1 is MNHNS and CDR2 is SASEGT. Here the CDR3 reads CASSDGLAGGRNIQYF. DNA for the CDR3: TGTGCCAGCAGTGACGGACTAGCGGGAGGGCGGAACATTCAGTACTTC.

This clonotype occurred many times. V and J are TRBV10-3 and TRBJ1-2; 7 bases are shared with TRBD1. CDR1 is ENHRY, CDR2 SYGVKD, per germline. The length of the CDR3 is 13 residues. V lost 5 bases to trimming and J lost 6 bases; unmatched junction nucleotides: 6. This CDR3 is CAISPDRENGYTF. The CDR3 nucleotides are TGTGCCATCAGTCCCGACAGGGAGAATGGCTACACCTTC.

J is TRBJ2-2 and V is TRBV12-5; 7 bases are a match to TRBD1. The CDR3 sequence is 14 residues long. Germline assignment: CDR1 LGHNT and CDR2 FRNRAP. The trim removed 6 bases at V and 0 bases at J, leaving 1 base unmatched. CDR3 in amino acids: CASGTGSNTGELFF. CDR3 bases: TGTGCTAGTGGGACAGGGTCGAACACCGGGGAGCTGTTTTTT.

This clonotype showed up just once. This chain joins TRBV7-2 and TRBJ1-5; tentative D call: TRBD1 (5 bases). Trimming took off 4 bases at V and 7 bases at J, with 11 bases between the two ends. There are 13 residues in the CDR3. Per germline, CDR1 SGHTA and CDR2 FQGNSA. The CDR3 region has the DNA TGTGCCAGCAGCTGGGGGAGGGGCCAGCCCCAGCATTTT. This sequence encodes CASSWGRGQPQHF.

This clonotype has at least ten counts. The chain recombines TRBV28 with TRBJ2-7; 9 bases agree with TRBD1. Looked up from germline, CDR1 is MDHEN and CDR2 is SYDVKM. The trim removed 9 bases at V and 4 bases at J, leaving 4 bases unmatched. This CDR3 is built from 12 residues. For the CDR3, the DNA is TGTGCCAGTACAGGGGGCGGGTACGAGCAGTACTTC. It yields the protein CASTGGGYEQYF.

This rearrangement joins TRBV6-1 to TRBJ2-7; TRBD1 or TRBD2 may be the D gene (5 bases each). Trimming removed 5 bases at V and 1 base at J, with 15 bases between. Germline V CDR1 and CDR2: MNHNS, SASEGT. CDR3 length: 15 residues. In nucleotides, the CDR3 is TGTGCCAGCAGTCCCGGGACGTTGGAGTCCTACGAGCAGTACTTC. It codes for CASSPGTLESYEQYF.

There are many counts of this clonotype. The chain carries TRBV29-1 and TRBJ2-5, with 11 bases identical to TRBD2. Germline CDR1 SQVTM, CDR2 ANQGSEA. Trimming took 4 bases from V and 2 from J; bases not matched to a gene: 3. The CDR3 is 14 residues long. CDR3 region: CSVGGTSGQETQYF. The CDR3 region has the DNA TGCAGCGTTGGAGGGACTAGCGGACAAGAGACCCAGTACTTC. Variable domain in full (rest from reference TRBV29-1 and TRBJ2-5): SAVISQKPSRDICQRGTSLTIQCQVDSQVTMMFWYRQQPGQSLTLIATANQGSEATYESGFVIDKFPISRPNLTFSTLTVSNMSPEDSSIYLCSVGGTSGQETQYFGPGTRLLVL.

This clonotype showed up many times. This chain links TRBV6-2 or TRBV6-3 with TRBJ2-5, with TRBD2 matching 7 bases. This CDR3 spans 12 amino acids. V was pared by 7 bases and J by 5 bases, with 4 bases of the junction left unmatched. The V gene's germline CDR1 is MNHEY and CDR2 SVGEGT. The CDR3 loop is CASKGAGETQYF. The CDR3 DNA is TGTGCCAGCAAAGGAGCGGGGGAGACCCAGTACTTC.

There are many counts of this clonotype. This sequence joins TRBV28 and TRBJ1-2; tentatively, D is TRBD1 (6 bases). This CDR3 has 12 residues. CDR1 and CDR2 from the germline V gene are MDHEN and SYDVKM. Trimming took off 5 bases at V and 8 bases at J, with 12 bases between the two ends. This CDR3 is CASSTGNSGYTF. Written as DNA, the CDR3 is TGTGCCAGCAGTACAGGGAACTCGGGCTACACCTTC.

CDR3 nucleotides: TGTGCCAGCAGCTCCGTCGGACAGAGCTACGAGCAGTACTTC. Its translation is CASSSVGQSYEQYF. The chain recombines TRBV7-2 with TRBJ2-7; TRBD1 is a possible D gene (6 bases). CDR3 length equals 14 residues. Trimming stripped 4 bases from V and 3 bases from J, with 13 bases between. Germline CDR1 is SGHTA and CDR2 is FQGNSA.

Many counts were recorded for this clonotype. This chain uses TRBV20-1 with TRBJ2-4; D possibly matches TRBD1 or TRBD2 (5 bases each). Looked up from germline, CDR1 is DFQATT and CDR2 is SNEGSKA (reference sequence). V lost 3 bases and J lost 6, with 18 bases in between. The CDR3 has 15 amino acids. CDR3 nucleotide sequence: TGCAGTGCTAGTTACGGGGCCCAGGGAACAAACATTCAGTACTTC. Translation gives CSASYGAQGTNIQYF.

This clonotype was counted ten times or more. The CDR3 region has the DNA TGTGCCATCAGTGCCCAGGGGGAGGGACAGCCCCAGCATTTT. Amino acid sequence: CAISAQGEGQPQHF. This chain connects TRBV10-3 to TRBJ1-5; 7 bases align to TRBD1. CDR3 length: 14 amino acids. Trimming took 4 bases from V and 7 from J; bases not matched to a gene: 7. CDR1 ENHRY and CDR2 SYGVKD come from the germline V gene.